This is a list of T cell receptor beta chains from one sample in a study of regulatory T cells in long-lasting Graves disease. Each CDR3 protein gets one entry after TCRdb re-called the multiplex PCR reads with MiXCR. The data contain 450,000 to 500,000 distinct CDR3 sequences, about 17% of them seen just once; the ten biggest clones take up approximately 12%. The sample also formed part of further work on T cells in Graves' hyperthyroidism and ophthalmopathy.

Sequencing used peripheral blood mononuclear cells (PBMCs), obtained at new diagnosis, from a patient treated with antithyroid drugs. The receptors come from a man aged 40-49 years with Graves disease. Both conserved end residues are part of each CDR3. D genes are given only for firm matches. The size entry is marked missing in some rows and otherwise reads once, few, many or a size class.

d_call,j_call,v_call,clone_size,cdr3_nt,cdr3_aa
TRBD1,TRBJ2-7,TRBV20-1,many,TGCAGTGCGAGGACAGGGAACGAGCAGTACTTC,CSARTGNEQYF
.,TRBJ1-1,TRBV24-1,many,TGTGCCACCAGTGATAGGGACACAGGGACCACTGAAGCTTTCTTT,CATSDRDTGTTEAFF
.,TRBJ2-5,TRBV5-1,few,TGCGCCAGCAGCCCTTCAGGGGTTATCCAAGAGACCCAGTACTTC,CASSPSGVIQETQYF
.,TRBJ2-5,TRBV11-2,few,TGTGCCAGCAGCGTAGAGGGCAGAGGGGGGCTAGAGACCCAGTACTTC,CASSVEGRGGLETQYF
.,TRBJ1-6,TRBV28,.,TGTGCCAGCCTCTCCCCTCAAAATTCACCCCTCCACTTT,CASLSPQNSPLHF
.,TRBJ2-1,TRBV20-1,many,TGCAGTGAGGGCAGGGGAATTAATGAGCAGTTCTTC,CSEGRGINEQFF
.,TRBJ2-3,TRBV10-3,many,TGTGCCATCAGAAAGACTCCCGCCACAGATACGCAGTATTTT,CAIRKTPATDTQYF
TRBD1,TRBJ1-1,TRBV12-3/TRBV12-4,many,TGTGCCAGCAGTGCGGGACAGGAGAACACTGAAGCTTTCTTT,CASSAGQENTEAFF
TRBD1,TRBJ1-5,TRBV27,few,TGTGCCGGGACGGGGGCCCGTACAGGGGGCGTTCAGCCCCAGCATTTT,CAGTGARTGGVQPQHF
TRBD2,TRBJ2-3,TRBV19,.,TGTGCCAGTAGTGGCAATAGCGGGGACTTCACAGATACGCAGTATTTT,CASSGNSGDFTDTQYF
TRBD1,TRBJ2-7,TRBV11-2,many,TGTGCCAGCAGCTCCAGGACAGGGGGCTACGAGCAGTACTTC,CASSSRTGGYEQYF
.,TRBJ2-3,TRBV27,many,TGTGCCAGCAGCCTTGAGGAGGGAACCGGCACAGATACGCAGTATTTT,CASSLEEGTGTDTQYF
.,TRBJ2-2,TRBV7-9,.,TGTGCCAGCAGCACCCAGGGGTATGACACCGGGGAGCTGTTTTTT,CASSTQGYDTGELFF
TRBD1,TRBJ2-5,TRBV10-3,.,TGTGCCACGAGCGGAGGGACAGGAGAAGAGACCCAGTACTTC,CATSGGTGEETQYF
.,TRBJ2-3,TRBV2,.,TGTGCCAGCATCCGGTCTACAGATACGCAGTATTTT,CASIRSTDTQYF
.,TRBJ2-7,TRBV20-1,many,TGCAGTGCGGAGGGGAGGACAGAGACCTACGAGCAGTACTTC,CSAEGRTETYEQYF
.,TRBJ1-3,TRBV20-1,.,TGCAGTGCTGATCCCCCTGACGGGGCGGACACCATATATTTT,CSADPPDGADTIYF
TRBD1,TRBJ1-5,TRBV7-2,many,TGTGCCAGCAGCTTAGTAGGACAGGGCAATCAGCCCCAGCATTTT,CASSLVGQGNQPQHF
TRBD1,TRBJ1-5,TRBV28,.,TGTGCCAGCAGATGGGACAGGGGGCATCAGCCCCAGCATTTT,CASRWDRGHQPQHF
.,TRBJ2-5,TRBV10-3,many,TGTGCCATCAGTGAAGGTCCCGGCCGATACCAAGAGACCCAGTACTTC,CAISEGPGRYQETQYF
TRBD1,TRBJ2-5,TRBV4-1,few,TGCGCCAGCAGTGCGACAGGGGGAGAGACCCAGTACTTC,CASSATGGETQYF
.,TRBJ1-5,TRBV20-1,few,TGCAGTGCTAGAACCGGGACAAATAATCAGCCCCAGCATTTT,CSARTGTNNQPQHF
.,TRBJ1-2,TRBV7-9,many,TGTGCCAGCAGCCCCCGCCAGGCCCCTGGCTATGGCTACACCTTC,CASSPRQAPGYGYTF
.,TRBJ2-5,TRBV3-1,.,TGTGCCAGCAGCCAGGTCGATCATGAGGAGACCCAGTACTTC,CASSQVDHEETQYF
TRBD1,TRBJ1-4,TRBV10-1,.,TGCGCCAGCAGTGAGTCTGGACAGGGGCCTGAAAAACTGTTTTTT,CASSESGQGPEKLFF
.,TRBJ1-4,TRBV12-3/TRBV12-4,many,TGTGCCAGCAGTTTACAGGCAGGGCTGGGTGAAAAACTGTTTTTT,CASSLQAGLGEKLFF
.,TRBJ2-2,TRBV27,.,TGTGCCAGCAGTTTATTGCCCGGGGATGCCGGGGAGCTGTTTTTT,CASSLLPGDAGELFF
.,TRBJ2-7,TRBV24-1,few,TGTGCCACCAGTGATTTGGAGGAGCAGTACTTC,CATSDLEEQYF